The TCR beta chain described here comes from a study of blood T cell repertoires in COVID-19. As for the study in general: In each case, the material was cDNA or gDNA derived from T cells, B-cell-depleted T cells, or PBMCs.

The method was immunoSEQ multiplex PCR; TCRdb's version includes in-frame clones alone and lacks a portion of them. The repertoire holds about 180,000 clones, with around 80% as singletons. Germline lookup yields CDR1 MNHEY and CDR2 SMNVEV (reference sequence). This CDR3 contains 17 residues. Unmatched junction bases numbered 7, after V lost 4 bases and J lost 5 bases. The J gene is TRBJ2-1, the V gene TRBV27; TRBD2 aligns across 14 bases. The sequence was collected from a woman between 40 and 55 years old with COVID-19, enrolled during active disease. The material sequenced was peripheral blood. For the CDR3, the DNA is TGTGCCAGCAGTTCCTTGACTAGCGGGAGGGCCCACAATGAGCAGTTCTTC. Translated, it gives CASSSLTSGRAHNEQFF.